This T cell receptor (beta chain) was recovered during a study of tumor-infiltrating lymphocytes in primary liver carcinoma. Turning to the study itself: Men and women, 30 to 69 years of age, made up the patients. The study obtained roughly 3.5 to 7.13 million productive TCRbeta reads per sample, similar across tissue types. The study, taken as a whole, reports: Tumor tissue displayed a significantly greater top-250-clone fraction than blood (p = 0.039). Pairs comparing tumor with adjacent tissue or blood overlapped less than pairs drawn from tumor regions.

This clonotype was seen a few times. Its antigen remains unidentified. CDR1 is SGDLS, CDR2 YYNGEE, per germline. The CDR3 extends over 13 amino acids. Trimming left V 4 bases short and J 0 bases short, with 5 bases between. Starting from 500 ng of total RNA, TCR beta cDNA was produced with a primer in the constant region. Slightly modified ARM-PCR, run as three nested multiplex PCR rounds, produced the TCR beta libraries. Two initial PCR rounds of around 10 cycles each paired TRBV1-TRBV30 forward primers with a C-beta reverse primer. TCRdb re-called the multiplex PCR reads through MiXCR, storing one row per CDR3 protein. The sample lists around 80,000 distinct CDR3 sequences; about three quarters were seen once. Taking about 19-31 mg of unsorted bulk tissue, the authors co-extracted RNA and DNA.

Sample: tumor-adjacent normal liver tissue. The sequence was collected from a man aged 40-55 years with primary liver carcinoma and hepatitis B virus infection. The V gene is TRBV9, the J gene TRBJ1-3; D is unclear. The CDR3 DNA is TGTGCCAGCAGCCCCATCTCTGGAAACACCATATATTTT. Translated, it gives CASSPISGNTIYF.